This T cell receptor (beta chain) was captured in a study of cytomegalovirus exposure and HLA in healthy donors. Overall study findings and caveats: A later analysis found that most CMV-associated TCR beta chains appeared HLA-restricted. One variant, a missense change in DCLRE1C, was linked in a later analysis to TCR beta V- and J-gene trimming. The study designated fewer than 200 TCR beta chains cytomegalovirus-associated.

The germline V gene encodes CDR1 SGHVS and CDR2 FNYEAQ. After removal of 2 bases from V and 2 bases from J, the junction contained 3 bases not matched to a gene. The CDR3 is made up of 15 amino acids. Primers for the PCR totalled 60 Vbeta and 13 Jbeta. Using immunoSEQ multiplex PCR, the repertoire was profiled, and TCRdb retains in-frame clones only, with some absent. This sample's table has about 190,000 clones. As to this clone: What it recognizes is unknown.

The sequencing input was PBMCs. The sequence derives from a young woman in good health and CMV-seropositive. The chain couples TRBV7-6 to TRBJ2-1; 7 nucleotides match TRBD2. CDR3 nucleotide sequence: TGTGCCAGCAGCTTACGGGGAGGGACCTACAATGAGCAGTTCTTC. Translating gives CASSLRGGTYNEQFF. Using reference TRBV7-6 and TRBJ2-1 for the parts outside the CDR3, the full variable domain is GAGVSQSPRYKVTKRGQDVALRCDPISGHVSLYWYRQALGQGPEFLTYFNYEAQQDKSGLPNDRFSAERPEGSISTLTIQRTEQRDSAMYRCASSLRGGTYNEQFFGPGTRLTVL.